The sequence of this T cell receptor (beta chain) was determined in a study of vaccination effects on CD4 cells after COVID-19. Study information: Post-vaccine sampling occurred a median 72 days after the second dose. Study-level results: Just 1 of 255 vaccine-induced clones in healthy recipients was cross-reactive.

ViraFEST used viral peptide pools to expand antigen-specific CD4+ T cells before sequencing. CD4+ T cells were isolated after around 9 days of culture. Of the BNT162b2 and mRNA-1273 vaccines, participants received two doses of one or the other. Wells of around 2.2 million PBMC each were grown with around 10 IU/ml IL-2 and around 10 ug/ml peptides. The authors replaced half the medium with IL-2 medium on days 3 and 7. Clones were sequenced by immunoSEQ multiplex PCR, and TCRdb holds only the in-frame ones, with some missing. The sample holds 64,000 or so clones, under 80% seen once. With respect to this clone: Its antigen is unknown.

Specimen: CD4+ T cells from PBMCs cultured with HCoV-OC43 spike peptides, collected after COVID-19 vaccination. Indicated subset: HCoV-OC43 spike overlapping peptide pool stimulation. This clonotype originated in a human donor who received a COVID-19 vaccine.

The DNA of the CDR3 is TGCGCCAGCAGCTTGTTAACTAGCGGGAGCTCCTACAATGAGCAGTTCTTC. This encodes CASSLLTSGSSYNEQFF. The chain is built from TRBV5-1 and TRBJ2-1; 11 bases match TRBD2. The CDR3 totals 17 residues. J was trimmed by 0 bases and V by 1 base; bases with no gene match: 3. Germline CDR1 reads SGHRS; CDR2 reads YFSETQ. Full variable domain (rest looked up from reference TRBV5-1 and TRBJ2-1): KAGVTQTPRYLIKTRGQQVTLSCSPISGHRSVSWYQQTPGQGLQFLFEYFSETQRNKGNFPGRFSGRQFSNSRSEMNVSTLELGDSALYLCASSLLTSGSSYNEQFFGPGTRLTVL.